The 20 T cell receptor beta chains listed next were all sequenced from one sample in a study of CD8+ T cells in alopecia areata. Treatment meaning: oral pan-JAK inhibitor, 5-10 mg twice daily. It was cDNA, reverse transcribed from extracted RNA, that served as the sequencing template. Only in-frame clones appear in the TCRdb table, and some are missing; sequencing was by immunoSEQ multiplex PCR. The data hold about 270,000 clones, with 60% observed a single time. The sequenced sample was CD4+ T cells sorted from blood, obtained at week 52, from a patient treated with tofacitinib. The receptor source for this set is a human donor with alopecia areata.

The V and J genes are TRBV30 and TRBJ2-7, with 7 bases that match TRBD1. CDR3 size: 15 residues. V dropped 0 bases and J dropped 3; count of bases not matched to a gene: 8. Germline V lookup: CDR1 GTSNPN, CDR2 SVGIG (reference sequence). DNA for the CDR3: TGTGCCTGGAGTGTTTCGAAGAGGGGGCACTACGAGCAGTACTTC. It translates to CAWSVSKRGHYEQYF.

The chain carries TRBV7-6 and TRBJ2-2, with TRBD1 identical over 8 bases. Trimming took 8 bases from V and 7 from J; bases not matched to a gene: 15. CDR1 is SGHVS, CDR2 FNYEAQ, per germline. The length of the CDR3 is 16 residues. CDR3 loop: CASRITTGAVGGELFF. The CDR3 coding sequence is TGTGCCAGCCGCATAACGACAGGGGCCGTTGGCGGGGAGCTGTTTTTT.

V is TRBV2 and J is TRBJ1-2, with unresolved D. The CDR3 is 14 amino acids. Looked up from germline, CDR1 is SNHLY and CDR2 is FYNNEI. Trimming took off 6 bases at V and 8 bases at J, with 19 bases between the two ends. The CDR3 loop reads CASRDMNDVGGYTF. In nucleotides, the CDR3 is TGTGCCAGCAGAGACATGAACGATGTGGGGGGCTACACCTTC.

The table lists this clone with a few counts. V gene TRBV11-2 combines with J gene TRBJ2-6; 9 bases line up with TRBD1. J gave up 3 bases and V 0 bases, and 3 bases lay outside the gene matches. Germline V gene lookup returns CDR1 SGHAT and CDR2 FQNNGV. This CDR3 is built from 17 residues. CDR3 loop: CASSLEWTGVGANVLTF. CDR3 DNA sequence: TGTGCCAGCAGCTTAGAATGGACAGGGGTTGGGGCCAACGTCCTGACTTTC.

This chain joins TRBV5-4 and TRBJ1-1, with D possibly TRBD1 on 6 matching bases. CDR3 length: 16 residues. Trimming took 2 bases from V and 1 from J, leaving 15 bases between them. The germline V gene encodes CDR1 SGHNT and CDR2 YYREEE (reference sequence). CDR3 sequence: CASSLPPGHKNTEAFF. The CDR3 DNA reads TGTGCCAGCAGCTTACCACCGGGACACAAGAACACTGAAGCTTTCTTT.

The V call is TRBV29-1, the J call TRBJ2-5, with D possibly TRBD1 on 8 matching bases. Looked up from germline, CDR1 is SQVTM and CDR2 is ANQGSEA. The V gene lost 4 bases and the J gene lost 5 bases, with 20 bases spanning the gap. The CDR3 has 15 residues. Here the CDR3 DNA reads TGCAGCGTTGGGGGAGGGCAGGGGGCCCGGGAGACCCAGTACTTC. Amino acids: CSVGGGQGARETQYF.

This clone was detected only a few times. V is TRBV5-1 and J is TRBJ2-3, with D hard to call. With 0 bases removed from V and 5 bases from J, the gap between germline ends came to 4 bases. Germline V gene sequence: CDR1 SGHRS, CDR2 YFSETQ. The CDR3 spans 12 residues. CDR3 amino acids: CASSLGQDTQYF. The CDR3 coding sequence is TGCGCCAGCAGCTTGGGACAAGATACGCAGTATTTT.

About this clone: The same CDR3 can be traced to other DNA sequences in this sample. The chain links TRBV29-1 to TRBJ2-4; D is unresolved. The germline V gene has CDR1 SQVTM and CDR2 ANQGSEA. The length of the CDR3 is 11 residues. Trimming took off 6 bases at V and 1 base at J, with 4 bases between the two ends. CDR3 protein: CSVAAKNIQYF. The CDR3, as DNA: TGCAGCGTCGCTGCCAAAAACATTCAGTACTTC.

V is TRBV30 and J is TRBJ1-4; tentative D call: TRBD1 (5 bases). With 1 base removed from V and 5 bases from J, the gap between germline ends came to 14 bases. Germline CDR1 and CDR2: GTSNPN and SVGIG (reference sequence). The CDR3 has 15 residues. CDR3 nucleotide sequence: TGTGCCTGGAGTGCCCGGCGGGGACTAAATGAAAAACTGTTTTTT. Encoded protein: CAWSARRGLNEKLFF.

There are many counts of this clone. The chain recombines TRBV14 with TRBJ2-5, with a possible D match to TRBD1 (6 bases). The CDR3 has 17 residues. The germline CDR1 and CDR2 sequences are SGHDN and FVKESK. V lost 3 bases, J lost 4 bases, and 21 bases lay in between. For the CDR3, the DNA is TGTGCCAGCAGCCAGGACCGGGGAGACAGGATTGGAGAGACCCAGTACTTC. It translates to CASSQDRGDRIGETQYF.

A note on this clone: Other DNA sequences from this sample encode an identical CDR3 as well. J is TRBJ2-3 and V is TRBV9; D is ambiguous. The CDR3 runs 14 residues. Trimming stripped 2 bases from V and 0 bases from J, with 7 bases between. The germline CDR1 and CDR2 sequences are SGDLS and YYNGEE. The CDR3 sequence: CASSVSSSTDTQYF. CDR3 nucleotides: TGTGCCAGCAGCGTTAGTTCTAGCACAGATACGCAGTATTTT.

Written as DNA, the CDR3 is TGTGCCTGGAGTCTTACAGGGGATTATTCACCCCTCCACTTT. As protein: CAWSLTGDYSPLHF. The rearrangement uses TRBV30 and TRBJ1-6, with 7 bases that match TRBD1. V gave up 2 bases and J gave up 8 bases; unmatched junction bases: 6. Germline V lookup: CDR1 GTSNPN, CDR2 SVGIG (reference sequence). The CDR3 spans 14 residues.

This clone was observed a handful of times. The genes are TRBV6-5 and TRBJ1-2; the match to TRBD1 covers 8 bases. Germline trimming cut 5 bases from V and 8 bases from J; bases unmatched to any gene: 10. This CDR3 comprises 14 residues. CDR1 and CDR2 from the germline V gene are MNHEY and SVGAGI. The CDR3 region has the DNA TGTGCCAGCAGTAAGCTGGACAGGGTAGGGGGCTACACCTTC. Protein product: CASSKLDRVGGYTF.

This chain links TRBV4-2 with TRBJ2-2; the D gene is possibly TRBD1 (7 bases). There are 15 residues in the CDR3. The V end was cut by 2 bases, the J end by 3 bases, with 10 bases between. CDR1 is LGHNA, CDR2 YNFKEQ, per germline. CDR3: CASSQRRGDTGELFF. The CDR3 coding sequence is TGTGCCAGCAGCCAACGCAGGGGGGACACCGGGGAGCTGTTTTTT.

This rearrangement joins TRBV29-1 to TRBJ2-1, with TRBD1 matching over 9 bases. This CDR3 comprises 12 residues. CDR1 SQVTM and CDR2 ANQGSEA come from the germline V gene. Losses at the gene ends were 8 bases for V and 7 bases for J; bases not matched to a gene: 6. The CDR3 DNA reads as TGCAGCTCCGGGACAGGGAAAAATGAGCAGTTCTTC. This encodes CSSGTGKNEQFF.

The chain combines TRBV25-1 with TRBJ1-6; D is ambiguous. V was clipped by 0 bases and J by 13 bases, with 13 bases between them. Germline CDR1 is MGHDK and CDR2 is SYGVNS. The CDR3 contains 14 residues. DNA of the CDR3: TGTGCCAGCAGTGAATATCGGACGGCCTTCCCCCTCCACTTT. Translation: CASSEYRTAFPLHF.

The rearrangement links TRBV30 to TRBJ1-5, with D possibly TRBD1 on 5 matching bases. Germline loops: CDR1 GTSNPN, CDR2 SVGIG (reference sequence). This CDR3 is 14 amino acids long. V dropped 3 bases and J dropped 4 bases, with 13 bases sitting between them. The CDR3 sequence: CAWSETGPNQPQHF. The CDR3 bases are TGTGCCTGGAGCGAGACGGGGCCAAATCAGCCCCAGCATTTT.

The count of this clone is one. This chain joins TRBV5-4 and TRBJ1-2; D gene uncertain. The germline CDR1 and CDR2 sequences are SGHNT and YYREEE (reference sequence). Trimming left V 0 bases short and J 4 bases short, with 13 bases between. This CDR3 comprises 15 residues. CDR3 bases: TGTGCCAGCAGCTTGGAGGGCGGCAGCCCCTATGGCTACACCTTC. It codes for CASSLEGGSPYGYTF.

J is TRBJ2-3 and V is TRBV4-1; D may be TRBD2 (5 bases). This CDR3 region has 14 residues. V was cut by 7 bases and J by 0 bases, with 11 bases left in between. From germline, CDR1 is MGHRA and CDR2 YSYEKL. Here the CDR3 reads CASTDLTSTDTQYF. CDR3 DNA sequence: TGCGCCAGCACGGACTTGACTAGCACAGATACGCAGTATTTT.

The table lists this clone with a count of one. Other DNA sequences in the same sample also yield this CDR3. This chain links TRBV7-2 with TRBJ2-5; D is uncertain. V was pared by 2 bases and J by 1 base, with 5 bases between. The CDR3 has 13 residues. In germline, CDR1 is SGHTA, CDR2 FQGNSA. CDR3 in amino acids: CASSLTLQETQYF. As DNA, the CDR3 is TGTGCCAGCAGCTTAACCCTCCAAGAGACCCAGTACTTC.